This TCR beta chain was obtained from a study of beta chain features in type 1 diabetes. Points from the study as a whole: Moderate yet significant TCRB CDR3 shortening was seen in Type 1 diabetes patients in all four CD4+ subsets.

The trim removed 1 base at V and 6 bases at J, leaving 7 bases unmatched. The length of the CDR3 is 16 residues. CDR1 LNHNV and CDR2 YYDKDF come from the germline V gene (reference sequence). Every bit of the isolated RNA underwent reverse transcription, so sequencing read expressed TCRB transcripts. Clones were sequenced by immunoSEQ multiplex PCR, and TCRdb holds only the in-frame ones, with some missing. The sample lists 350,000 to 450,000 clones, 10% to 15% seen once, with approximately 0.01% in the top ten. Regarding this clone: What it binds is unknown.

The sequence came from a woman younger than 30 with type 1 diabetes. The sample comprised naive CD4+ T cells from blood. This sequence joins TRBV15 and TRBJ2-2; 8 bases are shared with TRBD2. The CDR3 DNA sequence: TGTGCCACCAGCAGAGGGAGCACGGGAGGGCCCGGGGAGCTGTTTTTT. It yields the protein CATSRGSTGGPGELFF.